The present T cell receptor (beta chain) was sequenced within a study of T cells in Graves' hyperthyroidism and ophthalmopathy. Researchers took RNA transcripts and amplified the TCR beta CDR3 regions from them. RT-PCR in the first round (using the HTBI primer set) targeted the TCR CDR3. MiXCR was run by TCRdb on the multiplex PCR reads, yielding one entry per CDR3 protein. The data hold approximately 490,000 distinct CDR3 sequences, with approximately 23% observed a single time. The table lists this clonotype with many counts. As yet, its antigen is unknown. A NOSPECS grade of at least 4, a Clinical Activity Score of at least 3 and duration under 3 months were recorded in ophthalmopathy patients. There are 15 residues in the CDR3. CDR1 is MNHNS, CDR2 SASEGT, per germline. V was cut by 2 bases and J by 3 bases, with 10 bases left in between. General observations from the study: In simple terms, a model built on 13 V-J features told ophthalmopathy apart from stable hyperthyroidism. Ophthalmopathy was model-predicted a median approximately 6.9 months pre-onset.

Source material: blood. This chain connects TRBV6-1 to TRBJ1-4; tentatively, D is TRBD1 (5 bases). This TCR came from a woman in her sixties or seventies with Graves' ophthalmopathy. The CDR3 spells CASSEYRSPNEKLFF. CDR3 nucleotide sequence: TGTGCCAGCAGTGAATACAGGTCGCCTAATGAAAAACTGTTTTTT.